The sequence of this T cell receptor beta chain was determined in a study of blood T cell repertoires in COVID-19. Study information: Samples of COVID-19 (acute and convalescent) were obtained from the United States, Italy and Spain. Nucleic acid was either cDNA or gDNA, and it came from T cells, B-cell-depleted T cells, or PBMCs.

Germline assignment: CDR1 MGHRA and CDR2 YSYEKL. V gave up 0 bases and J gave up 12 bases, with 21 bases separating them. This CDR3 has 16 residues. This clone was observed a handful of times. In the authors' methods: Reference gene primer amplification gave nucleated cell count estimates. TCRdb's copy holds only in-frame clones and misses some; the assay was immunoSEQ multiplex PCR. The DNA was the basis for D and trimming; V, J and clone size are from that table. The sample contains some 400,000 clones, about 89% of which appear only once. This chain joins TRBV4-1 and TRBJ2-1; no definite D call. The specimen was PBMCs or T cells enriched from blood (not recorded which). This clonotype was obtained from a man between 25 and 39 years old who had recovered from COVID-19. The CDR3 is CASSQDHSPVYSRQFF. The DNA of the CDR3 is TGCGCCAGCAGCCAAGACCACAGTCCGGTCTATAGTAGGCAGTTCTTC.